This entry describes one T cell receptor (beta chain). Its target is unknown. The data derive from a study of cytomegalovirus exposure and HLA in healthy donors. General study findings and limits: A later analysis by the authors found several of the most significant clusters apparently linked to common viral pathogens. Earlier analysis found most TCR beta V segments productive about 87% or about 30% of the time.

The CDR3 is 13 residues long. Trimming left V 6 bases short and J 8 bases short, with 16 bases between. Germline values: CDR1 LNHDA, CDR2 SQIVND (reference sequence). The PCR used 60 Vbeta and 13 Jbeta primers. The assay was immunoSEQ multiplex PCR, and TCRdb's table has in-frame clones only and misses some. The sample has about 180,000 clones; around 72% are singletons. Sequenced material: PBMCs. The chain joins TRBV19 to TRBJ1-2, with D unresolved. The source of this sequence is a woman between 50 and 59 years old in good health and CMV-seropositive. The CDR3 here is CASSKSDPSGYTF. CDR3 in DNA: TGTGCCAGTAGCAAAAGCGACCCCTCGGGCTACACCTTC. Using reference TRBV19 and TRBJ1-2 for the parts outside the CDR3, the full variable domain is DGGITQSPKYLFRKEGQNVTLSCEQNLNHDAMYWYRQDPGQGLRLIYYSQIVNDFQKGDIAEGYSVSREKKESFPLTVTSAQKNPTAFYLCASSKSDPSGYTFGSGTRLTVV.